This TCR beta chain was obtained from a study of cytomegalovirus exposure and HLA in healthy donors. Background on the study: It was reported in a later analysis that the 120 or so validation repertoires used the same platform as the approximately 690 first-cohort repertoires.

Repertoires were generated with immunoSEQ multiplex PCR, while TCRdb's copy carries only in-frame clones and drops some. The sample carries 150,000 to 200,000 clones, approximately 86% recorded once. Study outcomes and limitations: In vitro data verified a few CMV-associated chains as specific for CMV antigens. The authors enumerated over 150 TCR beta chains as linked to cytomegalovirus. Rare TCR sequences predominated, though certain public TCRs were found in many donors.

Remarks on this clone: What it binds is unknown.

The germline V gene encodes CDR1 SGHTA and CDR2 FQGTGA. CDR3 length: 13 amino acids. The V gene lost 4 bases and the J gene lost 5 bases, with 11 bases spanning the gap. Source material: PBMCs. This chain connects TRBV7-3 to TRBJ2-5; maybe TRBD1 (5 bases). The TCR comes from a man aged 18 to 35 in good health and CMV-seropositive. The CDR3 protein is CASSSSSGETQYF. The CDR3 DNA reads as TGTGCCAGCAGCTCCTCCTCAGGGGAGACCCAGTACTTC.